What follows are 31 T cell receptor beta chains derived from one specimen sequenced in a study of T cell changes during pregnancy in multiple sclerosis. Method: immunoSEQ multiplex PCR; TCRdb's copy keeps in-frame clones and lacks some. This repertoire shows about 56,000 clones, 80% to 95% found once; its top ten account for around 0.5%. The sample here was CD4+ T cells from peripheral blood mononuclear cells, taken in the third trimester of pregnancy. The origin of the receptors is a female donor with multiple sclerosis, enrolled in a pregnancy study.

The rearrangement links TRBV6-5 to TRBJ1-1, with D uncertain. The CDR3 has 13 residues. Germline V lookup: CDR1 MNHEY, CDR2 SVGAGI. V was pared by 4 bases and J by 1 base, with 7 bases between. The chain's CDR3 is CASSFRGNTEAFF. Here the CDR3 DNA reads TGTGCCAGCAGTTTTCGGGGGAACACTGAAGCTTTCTTT.

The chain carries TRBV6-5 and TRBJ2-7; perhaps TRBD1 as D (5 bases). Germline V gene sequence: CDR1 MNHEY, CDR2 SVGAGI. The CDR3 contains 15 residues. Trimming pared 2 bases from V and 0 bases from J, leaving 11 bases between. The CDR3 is CASSYVGRVSYEQYF. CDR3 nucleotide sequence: TGTGCCAGCAGTTACGTGGGGCGCGTCTCCTACGAGCAGTACTTC.

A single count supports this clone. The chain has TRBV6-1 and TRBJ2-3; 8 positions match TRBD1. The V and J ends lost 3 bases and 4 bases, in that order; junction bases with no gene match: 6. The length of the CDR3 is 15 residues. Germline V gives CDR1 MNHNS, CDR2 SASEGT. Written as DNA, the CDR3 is TGTGCCAGCAGTGACCAGGGACAGGAGGCAGATACGCAGTATTTT. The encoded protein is CASSDQGQEADTQYF.

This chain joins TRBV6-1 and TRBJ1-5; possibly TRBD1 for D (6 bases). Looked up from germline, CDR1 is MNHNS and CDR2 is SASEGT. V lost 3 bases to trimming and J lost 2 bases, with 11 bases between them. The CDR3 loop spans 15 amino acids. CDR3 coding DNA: TGTGCCAGCAGTGAGGGGGCGGTGGGCAATCAGCCCCAGCATTTT. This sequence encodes CASSEGAVGNQPQHF.

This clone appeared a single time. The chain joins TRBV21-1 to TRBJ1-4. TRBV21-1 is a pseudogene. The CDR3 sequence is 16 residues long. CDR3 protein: CASSKWLNAGEEKLFF. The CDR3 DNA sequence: TGTGCCAGCAGCAAATGGTTAAATGCCGGAGAAGAAAAACTGTTTTTT.

As DNA, the CDR3 is TGTGCCAGTTGTAGCGGGGGGATACAAGAGACCCAGTACTTC. This sequence encodes CASCSGGIQETQYF. The chain links TRBV19 to TRBJ2-5; 10 nucleotides align to TRBD2. Looked up from germline, CDR1 is LNHDA and CDR2 is SQIVND (reference sequence). This CDR3 region has 14 residues. The trim removed 8 bases at V and 2 bases at J, leaving 5 bases unmatched.

The CDR3 region is CASTLERNQPQHF. CDR3 in DNA: TGTGCCAGCACCTTGGAGCGCAATCAGCCCCAGCATTTT. V gene TRBV2 combines with J gene TRBJ1-5; D unresolved. With 7 bases removed from V and 2 bases from J, the gap between germline ends came to 9 bases. The CDR3 loop spans 13 amino acids. Germline V CDR1 and CDR2: SNHLY, FYNNEI.

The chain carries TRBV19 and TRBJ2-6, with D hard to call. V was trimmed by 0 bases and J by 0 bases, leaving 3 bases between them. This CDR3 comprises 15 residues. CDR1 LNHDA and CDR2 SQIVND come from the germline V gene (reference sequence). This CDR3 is CASSIDHSGANVLTF. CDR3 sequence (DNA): TGTGCCAGTAGTATAGATCACTCTGGGGCCAACGTCCTGACTTTC.

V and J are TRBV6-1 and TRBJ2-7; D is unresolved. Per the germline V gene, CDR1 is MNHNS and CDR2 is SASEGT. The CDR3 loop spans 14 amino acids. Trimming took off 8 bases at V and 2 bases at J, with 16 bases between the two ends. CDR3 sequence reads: CASLPFGDTYEQYF. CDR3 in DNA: TGTGCCAGCCTACCTTTCGGAGATACCTACGAGCAGTACTTC.

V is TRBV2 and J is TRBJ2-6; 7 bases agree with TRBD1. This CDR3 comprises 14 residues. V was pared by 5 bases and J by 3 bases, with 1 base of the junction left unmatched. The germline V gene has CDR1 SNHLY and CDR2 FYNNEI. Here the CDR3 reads CASSRDSGANVLTF. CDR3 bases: TGTGCCAGCAGTAGGGACAGTGGGGCCAACGTCCTGACTTTC.

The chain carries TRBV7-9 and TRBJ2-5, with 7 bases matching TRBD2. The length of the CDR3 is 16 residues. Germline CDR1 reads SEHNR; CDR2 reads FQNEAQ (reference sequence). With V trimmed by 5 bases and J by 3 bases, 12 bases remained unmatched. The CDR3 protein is CASSILSGLLKETQYF. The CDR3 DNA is TGTGCCAGCAGCATCCTATCGGGACTACTGAAAGAGACCCAGTACTTC. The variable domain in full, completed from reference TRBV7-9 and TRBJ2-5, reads DTGVSQNPRHKITKRGQNVTFRCDPISEHNRLYWYRQTLGQGPEFLTYFQNEAQLEKSRLLSDRFSAERPKGSFSTLEIQRTEQGDSAMYLCASSILSGLLKETQYFGPGTRLLVL.

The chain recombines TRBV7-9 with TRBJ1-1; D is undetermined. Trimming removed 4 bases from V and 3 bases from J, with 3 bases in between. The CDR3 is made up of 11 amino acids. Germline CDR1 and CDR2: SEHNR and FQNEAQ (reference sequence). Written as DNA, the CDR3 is TGTGCCAGCAGCTCATACACTGAAGCTTTCTTT. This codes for CASSSYTEAFF.

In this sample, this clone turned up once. The CDR3 region is CASSSDRGTDTQYF. The DNA for the CDR3 is TGTGCCAGCTCGTCTGACAGGGGCACAGATACGCAGTATTTT. V gene TRBV18 combines with J gene TRBJ2-3; 7 bases map to TRBD1. CDR3 length equals 14 residues. The ends lost 6 bases at V and 1 base at J; junction bases unmatched: 4. Germline-derived CDR1 and CDR2 are KGHSH and LQKENI.

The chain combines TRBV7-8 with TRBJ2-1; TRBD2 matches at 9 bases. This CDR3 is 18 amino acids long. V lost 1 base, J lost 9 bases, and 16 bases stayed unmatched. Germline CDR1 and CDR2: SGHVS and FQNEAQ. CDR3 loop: CASSLGFQSGGMGGEQFF. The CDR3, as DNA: TGTGCCAGCAGCTTAGGGTTTCAGAGCGGGGGGATGGGGGGTGAGCAGTTCTTC.

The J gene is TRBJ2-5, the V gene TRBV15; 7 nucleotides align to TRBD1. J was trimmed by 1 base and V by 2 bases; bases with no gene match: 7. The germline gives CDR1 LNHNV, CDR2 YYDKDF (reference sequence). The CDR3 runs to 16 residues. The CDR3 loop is CATSRNRDRGQETQYF. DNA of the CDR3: TGTGCCACCAGCAGAAACCGGGACAGAGGCCAAGAGACCCAGTACTTC.

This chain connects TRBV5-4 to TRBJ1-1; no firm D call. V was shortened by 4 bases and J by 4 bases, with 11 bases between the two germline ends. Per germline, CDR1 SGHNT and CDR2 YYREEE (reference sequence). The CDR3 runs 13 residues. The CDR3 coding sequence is TGTGCCAGCAGCCAAAGGTCGGGCACTGAAGCTTTCTTT. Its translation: CASSQRSGTEAFF.

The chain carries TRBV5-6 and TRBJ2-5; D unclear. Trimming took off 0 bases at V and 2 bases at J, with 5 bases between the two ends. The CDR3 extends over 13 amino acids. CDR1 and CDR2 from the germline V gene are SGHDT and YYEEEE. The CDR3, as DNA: TGTGCCAGCAGCTTGGGCACTCAAGAGACCCAGTACTTC. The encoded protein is CASSLGTQETQYF. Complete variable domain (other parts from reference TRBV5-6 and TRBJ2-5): DAGVTQSPTHLIKTRGQQVTLRCSPKSGHDTVSWYQQALGQGPQFIFQYYEEEERQRGNFPDRFSGHQFPNYSSELNVNALLLGDSALYLCASSLGTQETQYFGPGTRLLVL.

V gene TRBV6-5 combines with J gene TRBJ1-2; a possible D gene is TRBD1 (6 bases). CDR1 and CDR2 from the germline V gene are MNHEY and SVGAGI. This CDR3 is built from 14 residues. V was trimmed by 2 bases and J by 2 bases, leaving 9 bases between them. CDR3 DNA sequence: TGTGCCAGCAGTTACGGGACACCCAACTATGGCTACACCTTC. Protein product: CASSYGTPNYGYTF.

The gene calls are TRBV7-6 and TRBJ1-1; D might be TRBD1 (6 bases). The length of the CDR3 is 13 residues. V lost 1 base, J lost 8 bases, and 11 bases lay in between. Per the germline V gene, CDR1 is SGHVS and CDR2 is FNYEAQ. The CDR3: CASSLGAGVEAFF. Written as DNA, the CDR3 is TGTGCCAGCAGCTTAGGGGCAGGGGTAGAAGCTTTCTTT.

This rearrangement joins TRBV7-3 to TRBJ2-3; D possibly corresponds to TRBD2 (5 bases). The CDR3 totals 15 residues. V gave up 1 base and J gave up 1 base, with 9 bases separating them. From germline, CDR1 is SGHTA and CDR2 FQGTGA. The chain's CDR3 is CASSLSLAGTDTQYF. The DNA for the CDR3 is TGTGCCAGCAGCTTAAGCCTAGCAGGCACAGATACGCAGTATTTT.

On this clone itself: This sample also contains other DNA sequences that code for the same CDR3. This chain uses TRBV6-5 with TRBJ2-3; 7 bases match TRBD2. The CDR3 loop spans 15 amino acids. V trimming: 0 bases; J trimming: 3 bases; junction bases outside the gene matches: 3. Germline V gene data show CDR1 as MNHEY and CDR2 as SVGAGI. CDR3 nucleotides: TGTGCCAGCAGTTACTCGGGGGGGGTGACAGATACGCAGTATTTT. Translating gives CASSYSGGVTDTQYF.

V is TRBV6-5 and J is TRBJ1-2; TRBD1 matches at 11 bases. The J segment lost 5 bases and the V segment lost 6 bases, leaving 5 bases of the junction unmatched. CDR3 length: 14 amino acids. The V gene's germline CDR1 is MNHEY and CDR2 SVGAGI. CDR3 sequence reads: CASRLGQGDYGYTF. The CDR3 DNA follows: TGTGCCAGCAGATTGGGACAGGGGGATTATGGCTACACCTTC.

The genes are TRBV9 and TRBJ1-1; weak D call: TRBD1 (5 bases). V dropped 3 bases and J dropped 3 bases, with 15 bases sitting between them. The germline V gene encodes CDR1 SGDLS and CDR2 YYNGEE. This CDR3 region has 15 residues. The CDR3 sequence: CASSASARVDTEAFF. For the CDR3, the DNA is TGTGCCAGCAGCGCCTCGGCCAGGGTGGACACTGAAGCTTTCTTT.

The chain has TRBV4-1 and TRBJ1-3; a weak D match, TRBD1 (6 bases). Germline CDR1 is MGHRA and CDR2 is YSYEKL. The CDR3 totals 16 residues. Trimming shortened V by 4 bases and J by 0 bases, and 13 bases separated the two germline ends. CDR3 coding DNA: TGCGCCAGCAGCCGCCTGACAGGTACCTCTGGAAACACCATATATTTT. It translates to CASSRLTGTSGNTIYF.

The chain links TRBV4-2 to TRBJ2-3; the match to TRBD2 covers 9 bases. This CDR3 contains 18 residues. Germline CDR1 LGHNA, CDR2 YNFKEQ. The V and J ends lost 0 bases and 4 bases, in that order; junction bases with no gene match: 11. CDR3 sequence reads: CASSQDGAGGMLPDTQYF. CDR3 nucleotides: TGTGCCAGCAGCCAAGATGGGGCGGGGGGGATGCTACCAGATACGCAGTATTTT.

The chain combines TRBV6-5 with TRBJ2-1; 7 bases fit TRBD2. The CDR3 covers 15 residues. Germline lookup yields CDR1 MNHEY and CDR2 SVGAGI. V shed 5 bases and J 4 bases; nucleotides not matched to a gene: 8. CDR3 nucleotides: TGTGCCAGCAGTCCGGGACTACGATCATACAATGAGCAGTTCTTC. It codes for CASSPGLRSYNEQFF.

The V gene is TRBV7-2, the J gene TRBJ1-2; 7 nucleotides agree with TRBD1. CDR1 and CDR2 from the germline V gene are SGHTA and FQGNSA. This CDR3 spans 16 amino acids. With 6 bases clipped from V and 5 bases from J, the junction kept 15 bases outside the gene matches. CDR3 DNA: TGTGCCAGCAGTACAGACAGGGTACCGCTACCGTATGGCTACACCTTC. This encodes CASSTDRVPLPYGYTF.

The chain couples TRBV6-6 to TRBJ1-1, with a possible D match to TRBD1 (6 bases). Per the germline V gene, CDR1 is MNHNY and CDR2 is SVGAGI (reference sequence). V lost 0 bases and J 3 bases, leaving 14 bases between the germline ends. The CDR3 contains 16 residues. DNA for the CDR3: TGTGCCAGCAGTTACTCGAGGGACACCTTAGACACTGAAGCTTTCTTT. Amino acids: CASSYSRDTLDTEAFF.

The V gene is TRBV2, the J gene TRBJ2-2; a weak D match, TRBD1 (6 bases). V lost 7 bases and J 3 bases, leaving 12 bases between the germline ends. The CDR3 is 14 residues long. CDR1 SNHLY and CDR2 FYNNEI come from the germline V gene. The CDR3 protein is CASKGDTDTGELFF. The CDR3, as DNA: TGTGCCAGCAAGGGGGACACAGACACCGGGGAGCTGTTTTTT.

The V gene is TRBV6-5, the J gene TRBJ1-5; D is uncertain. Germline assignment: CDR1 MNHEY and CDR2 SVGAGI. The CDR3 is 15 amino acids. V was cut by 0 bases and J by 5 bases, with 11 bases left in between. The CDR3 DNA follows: TGTGCCAGCAGTTACTCGAGGCAGCTCCATCAGCCCCAGCATTTT. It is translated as CASSYSRQLHQPQHF.

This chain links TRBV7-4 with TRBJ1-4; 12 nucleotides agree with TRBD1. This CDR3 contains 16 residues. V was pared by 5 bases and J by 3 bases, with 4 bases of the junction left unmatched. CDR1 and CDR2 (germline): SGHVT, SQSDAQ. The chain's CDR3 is CASSRDRGPANEKLFF. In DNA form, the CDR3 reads TGTGCCAGCAGCAGGGACAGGGGGCCGGCTAATGAAAAACTGTTTTTT.